This TCR beta chain was found in a study of T cells and copy number aberrations in small-cell lung cancer. Study-wide findings and caveats: All specimens were formalin-fixed paraffin-embedded tissue, prone to sequencing artifacts. The study's sample size was small, so findings need validation. Tumors showed lower T-cell density, richness and clonality than adjacent lung, though density did not differ significantly.

The assay was immunoSEQ multiplex PCR, and TCRdb's table has in-frame clones only and misses some. Of some 10,000 clones listed, 60% to 80% are singletons. Normal lung samples lay at least 2 cm from the tumor margin. In regard to this clone: Its target is not known.

The V gene lost 4 bases and the J gene lost 6 bases, with 16 bases spanning the gap. CDR3 length: 14 amino acids. Germline loops: CDR1 SGHAT, CDR2 FQDESV (reference sequence). V and J are TRBV11-1 and TRBJ2-7; D may be TRBD2 (5 bases). The source is a man aged 55 to 69 with small cell lung cancer. Sequencing was done on a sample of normal tissue next to the tumor. The CDR3 loop is CASSSLALNAEQYF. The DNA for the CDR3 is TGTGCCAGCAGCTCCCTAGCCCTTAATGCCGAGCAGTACTTC.